These 14 T cell receptor beta chains originate from one sample sequenced in a study of blood T cell repertoires in COVID-19. Repertoires were generated with immunoSEQ multiplex PCR, while TCRdb's copy carries only in-frame clones and drops some. The sample contains over 60,000 clones, about 81% of which appear only once. The sequenced sample was peripheral blood. These receptors all come from a human donor in a cohort sampled during active COVID-19.

CDR3 residues: CASSPLRGGNIQYF. For the CDR3, the DNA is TGTGCCAGCTCCCCTCTGCGAGGAGGAAACATTCAGTACTTC. The rearrangement uses TRBV18 and TRBJ2-4, with a tentative D call TRBD2 (5 bases). Germline-derived CDR1 and CDR2 are KGHSH and LQKENI. CDR3 length: 14 residues. Deletions cut 6 bases from V and 6 bases from J, with 15 bases between.

The chain couples TRBV11-3 to TRBJ2-1, with D unclear. This CDR3 spans 14 amino acids. V dropped 8 bases and J dropped 0 bases, with 11 bases sitting between them. Germline V gives CDR1 SGHNT, CDR2 YENEEA. The CDR3 DNA is TGTGCCAGCTCCCGGAGCTCCTCCTACAATGAGCAGTTCTTC. Its translation is CASSRSSSYNEQFF.

V is TRBV10-3 and J is TRBJ1-2; 8 nucleotides align to TRBD1. Germline V gene data show CDR1 as ENHRY and CDR2 as SYGVKD. This CDR3 is built from 14 residues. Trimming at V came to 7 bases and at J to 8 bases, leaving 12 bases not matched to a gene. The chain's CDR3 is CAIMSPRTGSGYTF. The CDR3 region has the DNA TGTGCCATCATGTCTCCGAGGACAGGGAGCGGCTACACCTTC.

This sequence joins TRBV5-6 and TRBJ2-7; TRBD1 aligns across 8 bases. Per the germline V gene, CDR1 is SGHDT and CDR2 is YYEEEE. V lost 3 bases to trimming and J lost 5 bases; unmatched junction nucleotides: 4. The CDR3 spans 13 residues. CDR3 nucleotide sequence: TGTGCCAGCAGCTACCGGACAGGGAACGAGCAGTACTTC. Translation gives CASSYRTGNEQYF.

This chain's CDR3 is CASRRLAGAPYEQYF. The CDR3 DNA reads TGTGCCAGCAGACGACTAGCGGGAGCCCCCTACGAGCAGTACTTC. The J gene is TRBJ2-7, the V gene TRBV6-5, with 12 bases that match TRBD2. This CDR3 is 15 amino acids long. Looked up from germline, CDR1 is MNHEY and CDR2 is SVGAGI. J lost 2 bases, V lost 6 bases, and 5 bases had no gene match.

The chain combines TRBV27 with TRBJ2-7; TRBD2 matches at 9 bases. Trimming took 4 bases from V and 3 from J; bases not matched to a gene: 7. Germline values: CDR1 MNHEY, CDR2 SMNVEV (reference sequence). This CDR3 has 15 residues. CDR3 in DNA: TGTGCCAGCAGTTCCCTTAGCGGGAGTGGCTACGAGCAGTACTTC. Its protein is CASSSLSGSGYEQYF.

The rearrangement links TRBV15 to TRBJ2-2; 7 nucleotides match TRBD2. This CDR3 spans 15 amino acids. The germline V gene encodes CDR1 LNHNV and CDR2 YYDKDF (reference sequence). V lost 0 bases to trimming and J lost 3 bases; unmatched junction nucleotides: 1. CDR3 region: CATSRDLADTGELFF. DNA of the CDR3: TGTGCCACCAGCAGAGATCTAGCGGACACCGGGGAGCTGTTTTTT.

This clone was detected only once. The chain links TRBV28 to TRBJ1-1, with TRBD1 identical over 7 bases. This CDR3 has 13 residues. Germline lookup yields CDR1 MDHEN and CDR2 SYDVKM. With V trimmed by 1 base and J by 11 bases, 7 bases remained unmatched. The CDR3 spells CASSLLTGVLAFF. DNA of the CDR3: TGTGCCAGCAGTTTATTAACAGGGGTACTGGCTTTCTTT.

The rearrangement joins TRBV19 to TRBJ2-2; TRBD2 matches 8 bases. The CDR3 covers 15 residues. CDR1 LNHDA and CDR2 SQIVND come from the germline V gene (reference sequence). The V segment lost 5 bases and the J segment 6 bases; nucleotides outside the gene matches: 8. CDR3 sequence: CASSFSGTSPGELFF. CDR3 DNA: TGTGCCAGTAGTTTCTCCGGGACTAGTCCCGGGGAGCTGTTTTTT. The whole variable domain, filled in from reference TRBV19 and TRBJ2-2, reads DGGITQSPKYLFRKEGQNVTLSCEQNLNHDAMYWYRQDPGQGLRLIYYSQIVNDFQKGDIAEGYSVSREKKESFPLTVTSAQKNPTAFYLCASSFSGTSPGELFFGEGSRLTVL.

The chain has TRBV6-5 and TRBJ1-5, with D perhaps matching TRBD1 (5 bases). Trimming left V 8 bases short and J 4 bases short, with 18 bases between. The germline V gene encodes CDR1 MNHEY and CDR2 SVGAGI. The CDR3 has 15 amino acids. CDR3 loop: CASGAGPIPNQPQHF. The CDR3 DNA sequence: TGTGCCAGCGGGGCCGGCCCCATCCCAAATCAGCCCCAGCATTTT.

The gene calls are TRBV15 and TRBJ1-4; D might be TRBD1 (5 bases). The CDR3 runs 15 residues. V lost 1 base and J lost 5, with 11 bases in between. Germline V gene data show CDR1 as LNHNV and CDR2 as YYDKDF (reference sequence). CDR3 residues: CATSRVGAGNEKLFF. The CDR3, as DNA: TGTGCCACCAGCAGAGTTGGGGCGGGAAATGAAAAACTGTTTTTT.

The chain links TRBV11-2 to TRBJ1-1; 7 bases align to TRBD1. With 1 base clipped from V and 5 bases from J, the junction kept 4 bases outside the gene matches. The CDR3 loop spans 14 amino acids. Germline CDR1 reads SGHAT; CDR2 reads FQNNGV. The CDR3 nucleotides read TGTGCCAGCAGCTTAGCAGGGGGAGAAACTGAAGCTTTCTTT. It is translated as CASSLAGGETEAFF. Filled out from reference TRBV11-2 and TRBJ1-1, the complete variable domain reads EAGVAQSPRYKIIEKRQSVAFWCNPISGHATLYWYQQILGQGPKLLIQFQNNGVVDDSQLPKDRFSAERLKGVDSTLKIQPAKLEDSAVYLCASSLAGGETEAFFGQGTRLTVV.

The chain employs TRBV7-6 and TRBJ2-1; no definite D call. The CDR3 runs to 20 residues. Deletions cut 2 bases from V and 0 bases from J, with 23 bases between. Looked up from germline, CDR1 is SGHVS and CDR2 is FNYEAQ. The CDR3 spells CASSLSGSRSRSSSYNEQFF. CDR3 sequence (DNA): TGTGCCAGCAGCTTAAGTGGTTCCCGGAGCCGGAGTTCCTCCTACAATGAGCAGTTCTTC.

This chain connects TRBV6-2 or TRBV6-3 to TRBJ1-1; no firm D call. V lost 2 bases and J 3 bases, leaving 7 bases between the germline ends. CDR3 length equals 13 residues. Germline V gives CDR1 MNHEY, CDR2 SVGEGT. The CDR3 nucleotides read TGTGCCAGCAGTTACGGAGGCTACACTGAAGCTTTCTTT. Its protein is CASSYGGYTEAFF.